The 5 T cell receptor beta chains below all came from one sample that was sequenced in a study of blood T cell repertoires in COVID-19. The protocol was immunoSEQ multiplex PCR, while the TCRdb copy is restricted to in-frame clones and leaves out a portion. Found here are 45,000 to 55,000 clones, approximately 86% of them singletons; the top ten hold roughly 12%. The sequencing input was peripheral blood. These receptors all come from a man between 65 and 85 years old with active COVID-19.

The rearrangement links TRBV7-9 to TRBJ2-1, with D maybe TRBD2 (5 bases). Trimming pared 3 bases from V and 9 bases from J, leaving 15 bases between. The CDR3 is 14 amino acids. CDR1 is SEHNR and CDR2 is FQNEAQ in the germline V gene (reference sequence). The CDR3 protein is CASSLDWQVAEQFF. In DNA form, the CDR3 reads TGTGCCAGCAGCTTGGACTGGCAGGTGGCTGAGCAGTTCTTC.

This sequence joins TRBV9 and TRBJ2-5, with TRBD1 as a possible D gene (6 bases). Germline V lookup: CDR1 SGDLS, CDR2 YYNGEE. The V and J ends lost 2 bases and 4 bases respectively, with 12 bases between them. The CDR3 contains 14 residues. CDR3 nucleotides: TGTGCCAGCAGCGTTTCAGGGGTCCGAGAGACCCAGTACTTC. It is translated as CASSVSGVRETQYF.

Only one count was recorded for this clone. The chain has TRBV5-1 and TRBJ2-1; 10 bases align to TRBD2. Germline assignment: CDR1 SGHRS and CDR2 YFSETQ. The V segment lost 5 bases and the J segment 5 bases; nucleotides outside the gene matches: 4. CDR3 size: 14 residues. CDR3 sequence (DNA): TGCGCCAGCAGAAGGACTAGCGGACACAATGAGCAGTTCTTC. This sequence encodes CASRRTSGHNEQFF.

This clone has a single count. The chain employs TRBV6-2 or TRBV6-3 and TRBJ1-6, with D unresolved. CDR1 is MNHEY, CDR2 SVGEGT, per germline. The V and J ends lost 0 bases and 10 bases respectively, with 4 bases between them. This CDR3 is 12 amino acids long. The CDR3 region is CASSYSRSPLHF. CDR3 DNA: TGTGCCAGCAGTTACTCCAGGTCACCCCTCCACTTT.

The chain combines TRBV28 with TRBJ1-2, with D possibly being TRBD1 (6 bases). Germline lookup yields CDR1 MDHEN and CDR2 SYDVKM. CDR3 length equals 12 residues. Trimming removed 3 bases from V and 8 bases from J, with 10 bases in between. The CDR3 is CASSFRGGGYTF. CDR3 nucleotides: TGTGCCAGCAGTTTCAGGGGAGGGGGCTACACCTTC.